Each of the 22 T cell receptor beta chains below was sequenced from the same sample in a study of cytomegalovirus exposure and HLA in healthy donors. A multiplex PCR was run with 60 Vbeta primers and 13 Jbeta primers. TCRdb's copy holds only in-frame clones and misses some; the assay was immunoSEQ multiplex PCR. This sample's table reports 68,000 or so clones. Sequenced sample: PBMCs. Every receptor here comes from a boy aged 5-17 years in good health and CMV-seronegative.

V usage is TRBV9 and J usage is TRBJ2-7, with D possibly matching TRBD1 (6 bases). V shed 0 bases and J shed 3 bases, with 13 bases lying between them. In germline, CDR1 is SGDLS, CDR2 YYNGEE. The CDR3 loop spans 15 amino acids. CDR3 DNA sequence: TGTGCCAGCAGCGTAGATCTCGGCAGGGGCTACGAGCAGTACTTC. Amino acid sequence: CASSVDLGRGYEQYF.

V gene TRBV7-2 combines with J gene TRBJ2-2; 9 bases agree with TRBD1. The CDR3 is made up of 15 amino acids. Unmatched junction bases numbered 5, after V lost 4 bases and J lost 5 bases. Germline CDR1 and CDR2: SGHTA and FQGNSA. CDR3 sequence (DNA): TGTGCCAGCAGCTCCCGGGACAGGGAAACCGGGGAGCTGTTTTTT. Residues: CASSSRDRETGELFF.

This chain links TRBV4-2 with TRBJ2-7, with 7 bases matching TRBD2. V lost 0 bases and J lost 7; bases outside the gene matches: 12. Germline V gene lookup returns CDR1 LGHNA and CDR2 YNFKEQ. This CDR3 contains 16 residues. The CDR3 nucleotides are TGTGCCAGCAGCCAAGATTTGAGGGAGGGCCATCGGGAGCAGTACTTC. Protein: CASSQDLREGHREQYF.

V gene TRBV5-4 combines with J gene TRBJ1-1; D may be TRBD1 (5 bases). The germline V gene encodes CDR1 SGHNT and CDR2 YYREEE (reference sequence). The V end was cut by 0 bases, the J end by 7 bases, with 13 bases between. This CDR3 is built from 14 residues. CDR3 region: CASSLATDRGEAFF. DNA of the CDR3: TGTGCCAGCAGCTTGGCAACAGATAGGGGTGAAGCTTTCTTT.

The CDR3 loop reads CASSQGQGASYGYTF. Here the CDR3 DNA reads TGCGCCAGCAGCCAAGGACAGGGGGCCAGCTATGGCTACACCTTC. This rearrangement joins TRBV4-1 to TRBJ1-2; 10 bases match TRBD1. CDR1 and CDR2 (germline): MGHRA, YSYEKL. The CDR3 is 15 amino acids. J was trimmed by 4 bases and V by 1 base; bases with no gene match: 3.

The rearrangement joins TRBV7-2 to TRBJ2-7; 11 positions agree with TRBD2. The J segment lost 6 bases and the V segment lost 1 base, leaving 5 bases of the junction unmatched. CDR3 length: 15 residues. Germline lookup yields CDR1 SGHTA and CDR2 FQGNSA. This CDR3 is CASSLETSGNLEQYF. Written as DNA, the CDR3 is TGTGCCAGCAGCTTAGAGACTAGCGGGAATCTCGAGCAGTACTTC. Full variable domain (remainder filled in from reference TRBV7-2 and TRBJ2-7): GAGVSQSPSNKVTEKGKDVELRCDPISGHTALYWYRQSLGQGLEFLIYFQGNSAPDKSGLPSDRFSAERTGGSVSTLTIQRTQQEDSAVYLCASSLETSGNLEQYFGPGTRLTVT.

This chain joins TRBV6-5 and TRBJ2-1; D is perhaps TRBD2 (6 bases). This CDR3 contains 15 residues. Trimming left V 2 bases short and J 5 bases short, with 13 bases between. The germline V gene encodes CDR1 MNHEY and CDR2 SVGAGI. The CDR3 loop reads CASSYRTSLDNEQFF. In DNA form, the CDR3 reads TGTGCCAGCAGTTACAGAACTAGCCTAGACAATGAGCAGTTCTTC.

The rearrangement uses TRBV28 and TRBJ2-3, with D unclear. Germline lookup yields CDR1 MDHEN and CDR2 SYDVKM. This CDR3 has 12 amino acids. With 7 bases removed from V and 2 bases from J, the gap between germline ends came to 7 bases. The CDR3 loop reads CASTPYTDTQYF. The CDR3 nucleotides read TGTGCCAGCACACCCTACACAGATACGCAGTATTTT.

The chain links TRBV27 to TRBJ1-5; TRBD1 agrees at 8 bases. Germline V gene sequence: CDR1 MNHEY, CDR2 SMNVEV (reference sequence). The CDR3 spans 15 residues. The V segment lost 8 bases and the J segment 2 bases; nucleotides outside the gene matches: 8. The CDR3: CASAGQTGGNQPQHF. CDR3 DNA: TGTGCCAGCGCAGGTCAGACAGGGGGCAATCAGCCCCAGCATTTT.

This chain links TRBV27 with TRBJ1-3; TRBD1 matches at 8 bases. Germline CDR1 and CDR2: MNHEY and SMNVEV (reference sequence). V lost 5 bases to trimming and J lost 3 bases; unmatched junction nucleotides: 15. The CDR3 is made up of 18 amino acids. CDR3 coding DNA: TGTGCCAGCAGTACCACCTACAGGGGGAGTGTTAGTGGAAACACCATATATTTT. Its translation: CASSTTYRGSVSGNTIYF.

V and J are TRBV6-5 and TRBJ1-2; D possibly corresponds to TRBD1 (5 bases). The CDR3 is made up of 13 amino acids. The V gene's germline CDR1 is MNHEY and CDR2 SVGAGI. V lost 6 bases to trimming and J lost 1 base, with 9 bases between them. This CDR3 is CASSLGHNYGYTF. The DNA of the CDR3 is TGTGCCAGCAGCTTAGGACATAACTATGGCTACACCTTC.

V usage is TRBV19 and J usage is TRBJ2-4; D possibly corresponds to TRBD1 (5 bases). CDR1 LNHDA and CDR2 SQIVND come from the germline V gene (reference sequence). Trimming stripped 3 bases from V and 0 bases from J, with 9 bases between. The CDR3 length is 15 residues. The CDR3 DNA reads as TGTGCCAGTAGTATGCCAGGGCTAGCCAAAAACATTCAGTACTTC. This encodes CASSMPGLAKNIQYF.

The V gene is TRBV7-9, the J gene TRBJ2-7; 8 bases map to TRBD2. The CDR3 covers 15 residues. From germline, CDR1 is SEHNR and CDR2 FQNEAQ (reference sequence). Trimming took 0 bases from V and 7 from J; bases not matched to a gene: 8. CDR3 in amino acids: CASSLALLAGSEQYF. The CDR3 nucleotides are TGTGCCAGCAGCTTAGCGCTGTTAGCGGGAAGTGAGCAGTACTTC.

V gene TRBV2 combines with J gene TRBJ2-1; D is perhaps TRBD2 (5 bases). V was cut by 4 bases and J by 4 bases, with 11 bases left in between. The CDR3 has 14 residues. Germline loops: CDR1 SNHLY, CDR2 FYNNEI. The CDR3 nucleotides read TGTGCCAGCAGTGCCCGGGAACTTTACAATGAGCAGTTCTTC. This encodes CASSARELYNEQFF.

The genes are TRBV5-8 and TRBJ1-3; possibly TRBD1 for D (5 bases). The germline V gene encodes CDR1 SGHTS and CDR2 YDEGEE. The CDR3 spans 16 residues. V was pared by 4 bases and J by 1 base, with 15 bases between. The CDR3 here is CASSRRDSTSGNTIYF. CDR3 in DNA: TGTGCCAGCAGCCGACGTGACAGTACTTCTGGAAACACCATATATTTT.

V usage is TRBV6-1 and J usage is TRBJ2-7; perhaps TRBD2 as D (5 bases). CDR1 is MNHNS and CDR2 is SASEGT in the germline V gene. V was shortened by 2 bases and J by 0 bases, with 11 bases between the two germline ends. The CDR3 length is 15 residues. The CDR3 bases are TGTGCCAGCAGTGAACTCGAGCTAGCCTCCTACGAGCAGTACTTC. Amino acids: CASSELELASYEQYF.

The chain combines TRBV7-9 with TRBJ2-5, with D unclear. This CDR3 is built from 12 residues. Trimming removed 1 base at V and 14 bases at J, with 14 bases between. Germline V gene data show CDR1 as SEHNR and CDR2 as FQNEAQ (reference sequence). CDR3 in amino acids: CASSLGRATFYF. The CDR3 coding sequence is TGTGCCAGCAGCTTAGGGAGAGCGACCTTTTACTTC.

The V and J genes are TRBV6-5 and TRBJ2-7; 8 positions agree with TRBD1. CDR1 and CDR2 (germline): MNHEY, SVGAGI. V lost 6 bases and J lost 0; bases outside the gene matches: 7. The CDR3 sequence is 15 residues long. As DNA, the CDR3 is TGTGCCAGCAGGCGCGACAGGGGAGGCTCCTACGAGCAGTACTTC. Amino acids: CASRRDRGGSYEQYF.

This chain links TRBV18 with TRBJ1-3; weak D call: TRBD1 (5 bases). CDR1 KGHSH and CDR2 LQKENI come from the germline V gene. The V and J ends lost 1 base and 4 bases respectively, with 11 bases between them. The CDR3 is 15 amino acids. CDR3 coding DNA: TGTGCCAGCTCACCACAGGGGAAGTTGGGAAACACCATATATTTT. Amino acid sequence: CASSPQGKLGNTIYF.

The rearrangement joins TRBV4-3 to TRBJ2-5; TRBD2 might be the D (5 bases). The CDR3 contains 15 residues. Trimming took off 1 base at V and 2 bases at J, with 11 bases between the two ends. Germline V lookup: CDR1 LGHNA, CDR2 YSLEER. The CDR3 nucleotides read TGCGCCAGCAGCCAAGGGTCAGGACTGCAAGAGACCCAGTACTTC. Its translation: CASSQGSGLQETQYF.

The rearrangement links TRBV4-1 to TRBJ2-3; 11 bases are shared with TRBD2. From germline, CDR1 is MGHRA and CDR2 YSYEKL. V gave up 0 bases and J gave up 0 bases; unmatched junction bases: 8. The CDR3 totals 19 residues. In nucleotides, the CDR3 is TGCGCCAGCAGCCAAGATTTTGCTAGCGGGAGGCCTAGCACAGATACGCAGTATTTT. The encoded protein is CASSQDFASGRPSTDTQYF.

The chain joins TRBV4-3 to TRBJ2-5; D possibly corresponds to TRBD1 (6 bases). The V end lost 1 base, the J end lost 2 bases, and 11 bases lay between the germline ends. The germline V gene encodes CDR1 LGHNA and CDR2 YSLEER. This CDR3 has 15 amino acids. The CDR3 nucleotides are TGCGCCAGCAGCCAAGTCTGGACAGCGCAAGAGACCCAGTACTTC. Encoded protein: CASSQVWTAQETQYF.